This T cell receptor beta chain stems from a study of cytomegalovirus exposure and HLA in healthy donors. Germline V gives CDR1 SGHRS, CDR2 YFSETQ. The CDR3 consists of 15 residues. V was clipped by 4 bases and J by 1 base; unmatched bases: 4. To note about this clone: Its antigen is currently unknown.

PCR amplification relied on 60 Vbeta primers (plus 13 Jbeta primers). Repertoires were generated with immunoSEQ multiplex PCR, while TCRdb's copy carries only in-frame clones and drops some. This listing includes under 250,000 clones. Findings and limits, study-wide: By a later analysis, the bulk of CMV-associated TCR beta chains appeared HLA-restricted. Most likely, a cluster of highly shared sequence variants arose as a sequencing artifact. CMV serostatus was the only recorded immune exposure for donors.

V and J are TRBV5-1 and TRBJ2-5; 10 nucleotides align to TRBD2. This receptor was taken from a girl aged 2-9 years in good health and CMV-seropositive. Sequencing used PBMCs. CDR3 sequence reads: CASSHQREGQETQYF. CDR3 nucleotide sequence: TGCGCCAGCAGCCACCAGCGGGAGGGCCAAGAGACCCAGTACTTC.